This passage covers 13 T cell receptor beta chains from one sample sequenced in a study of T cells in tumors after PD-1 blockade (dated by TCRdb to the late 2010s). The label giving this sample's time point can be read as: after anti-PD-1 therapy. The method behind the library was the immunoSEQ multiplex PCR assay. This immuneACCESS table, as held by TCRdb, lists in-frame sequences with V and J called but not all clones. Of the missing ones, under half trace to an unresolved V gene in checked studies; the others have no known cause. Here the sample has more than 12,000 clones; roughly two thirds occur a single time. The leading ten clones occupy more than 30% of the sample. Here the sequenced sample was tumor tissue, taken after anti-PD-1 treatment. The receptors here all came from a human donor with cutaneous squamous cell carcinoma.

The V call is TRBV27, the J call TRBJ1-2; D is possibly TRBD1 (6 bases). Trimming stripped 3 bases from V and 6 bases from J, with 20 bases between. CDR3 length: 16 amino acids. Looked up from germline, CDR1 is MNHEY and CDR2 is SMNVEV (reference sequence). Here the CDR3 reads CASSFAPPSGTNGYTF. The CDR3, as DNA: TGTGCCAGCAGTTTTGCCCCCCCCTCTGGGACAAATGGCTACACCTTC.

The rearrangement uses TRBV28 and TRBJ2-2, with 10 bases that match TRBD2. The CDR3 sequence is 17 residues long. CDR1 is MDHEN, CDR2 SYDVKM, per germline. With V trimmed by 5 bases and J by 2 bases, 8 bases remained unmatched. The CDR3 sequence is CASSGLGLAENTGELFF. In DNA form, the CDR3 reads TGTGCCAGCAGTGGACTAGGACTAGCGGAAAACACCGGGGAGCTGTTTTTT.

The J gene is TRBJ2-3, the V gene TRBV15; 9 nucleotides line up with TRBD2. The CDR3 sequence is 19 residues long. The germline V gene encodes CDR1 LNHNV and CDR2 YYDKDF (reference sequence). J gave up 4 bases and V 5 bases, and 19 bases lay outside the gene matches. The CDR3, as DNA: TGTGCCACCAGCTCCTTTTCCTTAGGGGCGGGGGGGCTGGCAGATACGCAGTATTTT. Encoded protein: CATSSFSLGAGGLADTQYF.

This sequence joins TRBV5-1 and TRBJ2-6; D uncertain. The V gene lost 0 bases and the J gene lost 1 base, with 5 bases spanning the gap. This CDR3 has 15 amino acids. From germline, CDR1 is SGHRS and CDR2 YFSETQ. The CDR3 sequence: CASSLANSGANVLTF. The DNA of the CDR3 is TGCGCCAGCAGCTTGGCCAATTCTGGGGCCAACGTCCTGACTTTC.

The J gene is TRBJ1-2, the V gene TRBV19; D is possibly TRBD1 (5 bases). V lost 4 bases, J lost 4 bases, and 16 bases lay in between. Germline CDR1 is LNHDA and CDR2 is SQIVND (reference sequence). CDR3 size: 15 residues. In DNA, the CDR3 is TGTGCCAGTAGTACCCAAAGAGGGGTCGTCTATGGCTACACCTTC. Translating gives CASSTQRGVVYGYTF.

In this sample, this clone is medium-sized. The chain uses TRBV9 and TRBJ2-1; D may match TRBD1 or TRBD2 (5 bases each). The V gene's germline CDR1 is SGDLS and CDR2 YYNGEE. CDR3 length: 15 amino acids. Trimming removed 4 bases at V and 10 bases at J, with 21 bases between. The CDR3 loop is CASSLGPEKRSEQFF. CDR3 nucleotides: TGTGCCAGCAGCTTGGGACCTGAGAAGAGATCCGAGCAGTTCTTC.

This chain links TRBV3-1 (or the pseudogene TRBV3-2) with TRBJ2-3; D possibly corresponds to TRBD2 (5 bases). The germline CDR1 and CDR2 sequences are LGHDT and YNNKEL (reference sequence). CDR3 length: 17 residues. Trimming took 0 bases from V and 6 from J, leaving 19 bases between them. CDR3 bases: TGTGCCAGCAGCCAAGATCGAGACCGCGGGCGAGGTGATACGCAGTATTTT. It specifies CASSQDRDRGRGDTQYF.

Only one count was recorded for this clone. The chain combines TRBV2 with TRBJ2-4; D might be TRBD2 (5 bases). V was clipped by 6 bases and J by 16 bases, with 19 bases between them. Germline V gives CDR1 SNHLY, CDR2 FYNNEI. The CDR3 runs 12 residues. The CDR3 DNA is TGTGCCAGCAGGTACCCCCCGGGAAGTGGATACTTC. This codes for CASRYPPGSGYF.

The chain is built from TRBV19 and TRBJ2-1, with 10 bases fitting TRBD2. Germline lookup yields CDR1 LNHDA and CDR2 SQIVND (reference sequence). Trimming removed 3 bases from V and 4 bases from J; junction bases left unmatched: 6. The CDR3 has 16 amino acids. CDR3 region: CASSIWRTSGYNEQFF. DNA for the CDR3: TGTGCCAGTAGTATTTGGAGGACTAGCGGTTACAATGAGCAGTTCTTC.

The gene calls are TRBV2 and TRBJ1-5, with D uncertain. The V and J ends lost 3 bases and 2 bases respectively, with 14 bases between them. Germline CDR1 and CDR2: SNHLY and FYNNEI. The CDR3 is 16 amino acids. This CDR3 is CASSDGPKGGNQPQHF. The CDR3, as DNA: TGTGCCAGCAGTGATGGGCCTAAAGGCGGCAATCAGCCCCAGCATTTT.

The chain uses TRBV24-1 and TRBJ2-7; D not resolved. This CDR3 spans 12 amino acids. Trimming left V 6 bases short and J 1 base short, with 6 bases between. The germline gives CDR1 KGHDR, CDR2 SFDVKD. CDR3 bases: TGTGCCACCAGTAGTACTTCCTACGAGCAGTACTTC. This encodes CATSSTSYEQYF.

The chain joins TRBV7-2 to TRBJ2-5, with D perhaps matching TRBD1 (5 bases). The CDR3 spans 15 residues. The V end was cut by 5 bases, the J end by 5 bases, with 18 bases between. Germline assignment: CDR1 SGHTA and CDR2 FQGNSA. CDR3 DNA sequence: TGTGCCAGCAGCCCCAAGGGGCTGTATCGGGAGACCCAGTACTTC. It codes for CASSPKGLYRETQYF. The entire variable domain, with the rest obtained from reference TRBV7-2 and TRBJ2-5, is as follows: GAGVSQSPSNKVTEKGKDVELRCDPISGHTALYWYRQSLGQGLEFLIYFQGNSAPDKSGLPSDRFSAERTGGSVSTLTIQRTQQEDSAVYLCASSPKGLYRETQYFGPGTRLLVL.

A few counts support this clone. V is TRBV25-1 and J is TRBJ2-2; possible D gene TRBD1, 6 bases. Germline CDR1 MGHDK, CDR2 SYGVNS. The V end was cut by 6 bases, the J end by 7 bases, with 24 bases between. The CDR3 is 17 amino acids. The CDR3 reads CASSTWTAPFRGGELFF. Written as DNA, the CDR3 is TGTGCCAGCAGCACCTGGACAGCTCCTTTCCGAGGCGGGGAGCTGTTTTTT.